This T cell receptor (beta chain) comes out of a study of neurological immune-mediated disorders. Study results and limitations: No CDR3 amino acid sequences were shared by expanded clones across subjects, suggesting private repertoires in all groups.

By 5'RACE with 10-nucleotide random UMIs, the cDNA was made. MiXCR was run by TCRdb on the 5' RACE reads, yielding one entry per CDR3 protein. The table records about 36,000 distinct CDR3 sequences, around a tenth of them present only once. The V gene lost 5 bases and the J gene lost 4 bases, with 15 bases spanning the gap. This CDR3 contains 14 residues. Germline lookup yields CDR1 MGHDK and CDR2 SYGVNS. Stored at -80 C, 2 million PBMCs were the source of the unsorted libraries. This clonotype was detected ten times or more. What it recognizes is unknown. This sequence was found in a woman aged 30 to 39 with HTLV-1-associated myelopathy (HAM/TSP). Material for sequencing was PBMCs. This sequence joins TRBV25-1 and TRBJ2-7; D may match TRBD1 or TRBD2 (6 bases each). CDR3 in DNA: TGTGCCAGCAGTCTTCCGGGGGCCCAGTACGAGCAGTACTTC. This translates into CASSLPGAQYEQYF.